A selection of T cell receptor beta chains follows, all from one sample in a study of neurological immune-mediated disorders. TCRdb re-analysed the 5' RACE reads in MiXCR, keeping a single row per CDR3 protein. Found here are roughly 45,000 distinct CDR3 sequences, roughly 14% of them singletons; the top ten hold roughly 11%. Sequencing used PBMCs. These receptors came from a man aged 25 to 45 in good health. Both conserved end residues are part of each CDR3.

v_call cdr3_aa
TRBV12-3/TRBV12-4 CASSLTDFNEQFF
TRBV20-1 CSAEGSGSNEQFF
TRBV20-1 CSAIETAGADTQYF
TRBV5-1 CASSFATGNYGYTF
TRBV14 CASSQVAFSYNEQFF
TRBV7-2 CASSLEQALIEDTQYF
TRBV29-1 CSVESSDIQYF
TRBV27 CASSLSGTSGRRQETQYF
TRBV24-1 CATSVASESTDTQYF
TRBV4-2 CASSPSLGSDSPLHF
TRBV28 CASRLGTTDTQYF
TRBV3-1 CASSQLGAYEQYF
TRBV7-9 CASSLSGETEDTIYF
TRBV20-1 CSARAGLSSYNEQFF
TRBV5-1 CASSQGQGSFYEQYF
TRBV28 CASSLSLRGREETQYF
TRBV27 CASSRQTGLRSYTF
TRBV10-3 CAISEPGQGFQHYGYTF
TRBV11-3 CASSQDRGGEQFF
TRBV20-1 CSASTPGIYGYTF
TRBV28 CASSLETGTGGSRQFF
TRBV20-1 CSATPEISGMRNEQFF
TRBV20-1 CSAERTSGDYEQYF
TRBV27 CASSRDRNNEKLFF
TRBV20-1 CSAALRLVTDTQYF
TRBV6-5 CASRDRGMNSPLHF
TRBV20-1 CSARVLSGKTNFQETQYF
TRBV28 CASRGRSYEQYF
TRBV7-9 CASRDGGTGFYEQYF
TRBV11-2 CASSWLGDEQYF
TRBV7-2 CASRRPGTPNTGELFF
TRBV5-4 CASSLADIASYNEQFF
TRBV28 CACGTGGPGELFF
TRBV7-2 CASSFTGTGGFGISGANVLTF
TRBV20-1 CNLRGQPGDTQYF
TRBV27 CASSLLISSPYEQYF
TRBV5-1 CASSLTAGSVYGYTF
TRBV12-3/TRBV12-4 CASSRRGSVLGKTYEQYF
TRBV2 CASSADGAGYEQYF
TRBV7-7 CASIDPHRLAESTDTQYF
TRBV27 CASSPNPASGGYF
TRBV12-3/TRBV12-4 CASSAGTGGDKANVLTF
TRBV28 CASQNRGDYEQYF
TRBV6-4 CASSDLSGTDRDKAFF
TRBV11-2 CASRLDRGVVEAFF
TRBV20-1 CSASGSSGQTDTQYF
TRBV10-3 CAISEPLLAGGGDTQYF
TRBV12-3/TRBV12-4 CASSFDTYEQYF
TRBV4-1 CASSQAGTGFPGELFF
TRBV9 CASSGPGTGGDEQYF
TRBV7-6 CASSPGATSGSPGTDTQYF
TRBV10-3 CAISDGNEQFF
TRBV28 CASSFFSRNEQFF
TRBV27 CASGAPGQGAGGYTF
TRBV30 CAWSVSQDTQYF
TRBV28 CASSTHYGYTF
TRBV5-1 CASSLESVNEKLFF
TRBV12-3/TRBV12-4 CASSPNYPGTAQETQYF